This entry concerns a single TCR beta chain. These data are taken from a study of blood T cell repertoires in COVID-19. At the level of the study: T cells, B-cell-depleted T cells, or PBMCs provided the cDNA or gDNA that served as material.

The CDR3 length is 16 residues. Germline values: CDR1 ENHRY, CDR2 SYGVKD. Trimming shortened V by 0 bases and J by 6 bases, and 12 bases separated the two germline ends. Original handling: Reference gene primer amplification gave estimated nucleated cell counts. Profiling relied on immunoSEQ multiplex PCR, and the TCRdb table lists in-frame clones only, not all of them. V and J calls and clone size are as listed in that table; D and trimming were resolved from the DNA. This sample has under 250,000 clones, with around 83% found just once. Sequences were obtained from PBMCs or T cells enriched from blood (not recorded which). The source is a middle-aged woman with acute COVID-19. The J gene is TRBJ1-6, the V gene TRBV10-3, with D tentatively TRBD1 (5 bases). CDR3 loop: CAISESSGGSNSPLHF. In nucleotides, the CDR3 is TGTGCCATCAGTGAGTCGAGCGGGGGTTCTAATTCACCCCTCCACTTT.